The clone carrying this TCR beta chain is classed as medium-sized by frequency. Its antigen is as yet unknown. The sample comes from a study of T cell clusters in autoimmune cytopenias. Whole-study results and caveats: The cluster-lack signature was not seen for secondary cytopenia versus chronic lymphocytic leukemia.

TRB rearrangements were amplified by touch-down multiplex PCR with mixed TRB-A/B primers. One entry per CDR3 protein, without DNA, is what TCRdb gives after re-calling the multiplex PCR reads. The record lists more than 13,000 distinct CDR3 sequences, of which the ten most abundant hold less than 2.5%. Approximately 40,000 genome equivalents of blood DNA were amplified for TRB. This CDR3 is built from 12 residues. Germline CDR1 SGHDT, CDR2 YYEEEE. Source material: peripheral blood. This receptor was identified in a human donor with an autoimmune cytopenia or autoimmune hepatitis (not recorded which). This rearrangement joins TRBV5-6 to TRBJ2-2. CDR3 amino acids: CASSSFTGELFF. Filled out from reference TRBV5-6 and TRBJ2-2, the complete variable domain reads DAGVTQSPTHLIKTRGQQVTLRCSPKSGHDTVSWYQQALGQGPQFIFQYYEEEERQRGNFPDRFSGHQFPNYSSELNVNALLLGDSALYLCASSSFTGELFFGEGSRLTVL.